This is a list of T cell receptor beta chains from one sample in a study of T cells in Graves' hyperthyroidism and ophthalmopathy. TCRdb called the multiplex PCR reads again in MiXCR, with one record for every CDR3 protein. The table lists about 560,000 distinct CDR3 sequences, roughly 15% of them singletons. Material for sequencing was blood. Receptors originate from a woman aged 40 to 50 with Graves' hyperthyroidism. The CDR3 runs from the conserved cysteine through the conserved F or W. The order of the fields is D gene, clone size, V gene, J gene, CDR3 DNA, CDR3 protein. D genes are given only for firm matches. For some rows the clone size is stated as once, few or many, or as a class when expanded; others skip it.

D gene: .; clone size: .; V gene: TRBV18; J gene: TRBJ2-1; CDR3 DNA: TGTGCCAGCTCACCACCGTCGGGAGCCGGAGGCAATGAGCAGTTCTTC; CDR3 protein: CASSPPSGAGGNEQFF
D gene: TRBD1; clone size: .; V gene: TRBV6-1; J gene: TRBJ2-1; CDR3 DNA: TGTGTCAGCAGTGAAGGGGGACAGGGGTTCGGCCTACGCAATGAGCAGTTCTTC; CDR3 protein: CVSSEGGQGFGLRNEQFF
D gene: TRBD1; clone size: few; V gene: TRBV30; J gene: TRBJ1-3; CDR3 DNA: TGTGCCTGGGACAGGGTTGGAAACACCATATATTTT; CDR3 protein: CAWDRVGNTIYF
D gene: .; clone size: many; V gene: TRBV5-1; J gene: TRBJ2-7; CDR3 DNA: TGCGCCAGCAGCTTGAGGCAGGGGGGCTCCGAGCAGTACTTC; CDR3 protein: CASSLRQGGSEQYF
D gene: .; clone size: many; V gene: TRBV6-1; J gene: TRBJ1-5; CDR3 DNA: TGTGCCAGCAGCAATACCAATCAGCCCCAGCATTTT; CDR3 protein: CASSNTNQPQHF
D gene: .; clone size: many; V gene: TRBV5-1; J gene: TRBJ2-7; CDR3 DNA: TGCGCCAGCAGCTTGAACCCCTACGAGCAGTACTTC; CDR3 protein: CASSLNPYEQYF
D gene: .; clone size: few; V gene: TRBV7-2; J gene: TRBJ1-2; CDR3 DNA: TGTGCCAGCAGCTTGGGGCACTCTGGTGGGGTTCTCTATGGCTACACCTTC; CDR3 protein: CASSLGHSGGVLYGYTF
D gene: .; clone size: many; V gene: TRBV6-1; J gene: TRBJ2-3; CDR3 DNA: TGTGCCACCTCTCTATCGGCCGGGCCGCACACAGATACGCAGTATTTT; CDR3 protein: CATSLSAGPHTDTQYF
D gene: TRBD2; clone size: .; V gene: TRBV19; J gene: TRBJ2-7; CDR3 DNA: TGTGCCAGTAGTATGTTTAGCGGGAGGGCCGCGTACGAGCAGTACTTC; CDR3 protein: CASSMFSGRAAYEQYF
D gene: .; clone size: many; V gene: TRBV24-1; J gene: TRBJ2-2; CDR3 DNA: TGTGCCACCAGTGATAGCAGGGGAAGGTCCGGGGAGCTGTTTTTT; CDR3 protein: CATSDSRGRSGELFF
D gene: TRBD2; clone size: many; V gene: TRBV20-1; J gene: TRBJ2-4; CDR3 DNA: TGCAGTGCTAGAGAGAGCGGGAGAGACAAAAACATTCAGTACTTC; CDR3 protein: CSARESGRDKNIQYF
D gene: TRBD1; clone size: .; V gene: TRBV25-1; J gene: TRBJ1-2; CDR3 DNA: TGTGCCAGCAGTGGAGGGACAGTGTCTAACTATGGCTACACCTTC; CDR3 protein: CASSGGTVSNYGYTF
D gene: .; clone size: .; V gene: TRBV28; J gene: TRBJ1-1; CDR3 DNA: TGTGCCAGCAGTCTCCCCGATAGACCATTGAACACTGAAGCTTTCTTT; CDR3 protein: CASSLPDRPLNTEAFF
D gene: TRBD2; clone size: .; V gene: TRBV5-6; J gene: TRBJ2-7; CDR3 DNA: TGTGCCAGCACCCGAAGGGCTAGCGGGAGCTACGAGCAGTACTTC; CDR3 protein: CASTRRASGSYEQYF
D gene: .; clone size: many; V gene: TRBV30; J gene: TRBJ1-2; CDR3 DNA: TGTGCCTGGAGTGAGGGTTATGGCTACACCTTC; CDR3 protein: CAWSEGYGYTF
D gene: .; clone size: few; V gene: TRBV11-3; J gene: TRBJ2-5; CDR3 DNA: TGTGCCAGCAGCTTAAGTACTTTAGTTTTACAAGAGACCCAGTACTTC; CDR3 protein: CASSLSTLVLQETQYF
D gene: .; clone size: few; V gene: TRBV5-6; J gene: TRBJ1-1; CDR3 DNA: TGTGCCAGCCAGGGAGGGGTAACTGAAGCTTTCTTT; CDR3 protein: CASQGGVTEAFF
D gene: TRBD1; clone size: .; V gene: TRBV30; J gene: TRBJ1-5; CDR3 DNA: TGTGCCTGGAGTTCCGGGACAGAGGTTTTCTTTGGTAGCAATCAGCCCCAGCATTTT; CDR3 protein: CAWSSGTEVFFGSNQPQHF
D gene: .; clone size: many; V gene: TRBV6-6; J gene: TRBJ2-5; CDR3 DNA: TGTGCCAGCAGTTACGGGTTAGAGGGCTTCGAGTACTTC; CDR3 protein: CASSYGLEGFEYF
D gene: TRBD2; clone size: many; V gene: TRBV10-3; J gene: TRBJ2-7; CDR3 DNA: TGTGCCAGCGCGCCCCTCTTAGCGGGAAACTCCTACGAGCAGTACTTC; CDR3 protein: CASAPLLAGNSYEQYF
D gene: TRBD1; clone size: .; V gene: TRBV4-1; J gene: TRBJ1-5; CDR3 DNA: TGCGCCAGCAGCCAGGCCGGGACAGCCGGCAATCAGCCCCAGCATTTT; CDR3 protein: CASSQAGTAGNQPQHF
D gene: .; clone size: many; V gene: TRBV10-3; J gene: TRBJ2-7; CDR3 DNA: TGTGCCGCCAGACGGGTGGCGGGTTCCTACGAGCAGTACTTC; CDR3 protein: CAARRVAGSYEQYF
D gene: .; clone size: .; V gene: TRBV5-1; J gene: TRBJ1-2; CDR3 DNA: TGCGCCAGCAGCTTGGCAGCTACCAACTATGGCTACACCTTC; CDR3 protein: CASSLAATNYGYTF
D gene: TRBD2; clone size: many; V gene: TRBV14; J gene: TRBJ2-7; CDR3 DNA: TGTGCCAGCAGCCGAGGACTAGCGGGGGCGTGGGAGCAGTACTTC; CDR3 protein: CASSRGLAGAWEQYF
D gene: .; clone size: many; V gene: TRBV6-6; J gene: TRBJ1-2; CDR3 DNA: TGTGCCAGCAGTTACTCGAGCAGTTACGGGGGCTATGGCTACACCTTC; CDR3 protein: CASSYSSSYGGYGYTF
D gene: .; clone size: .; V gene: TRBV25-1; J gene: TRBJ2-4; CDR3 DNA: TGTGCCAGCAGTGAATTAGACAGCTTAGCCAAAAACATTCAGTACTTC; CDR3 protein: CASSELDSLAKNIQYF
D gene: TRBD2; clone size: many; V gene: TRBV3-1; J gene: TRBJ2-3; CDR3 DNA: TGTGCCAGCAGCCGCCGCACGAGCGGGAGGGGCACAGATACGCAGTATTTT; CDR3 protein: CASSRRTSGRGTDTQYF
D gene: .; clone size: .; V gene: TRBV10-2; J gene: TRBJ1-1; CDR3 DNA: TGCGCCAGCAGGTTTCAGATGAACACTGAAGCTTTCTTT; CDR3 protein: CASRFQMNTEAFF
D gene: .; clone size: .; V gene: TRBV5-6; J gene: TRBJ2-7; CDR3 DNA: TGTGCCAGCAGCGTCCAGGGGCTCTACGAGCAGTACTTC; CDR3 protein: CASSVQGLYEQYF
D gene: .; clone size: .; V gene: TRBV12-3/TRBV12-4; J gene: TRBJ2-6; CDR3 DNA: TGTGCCAGCAGTTTGGGGGGGCTATGGGCCAACGTCCTGACTTTC; CDR3 protein: CASSLGGLWANVLTF
D gene: .; clone size: .; V gene: TRBV20-1; J gene: TRBJ2-7; CDR3 DNA: TGCAGTGCTAGCCCGACGGGAAGATCCTACGAGCAGTACTTC; CDR3 protein: CSASPTGRSYEQYF
D gene: .; clone size: many; V gene: TRBV15; J gene: TRBJ2-7; CDR3 DNA: TGTGCCACCAGCAGAGATGCCAGGGTTCCCTACGAGCAGTACTTC; CDR3 protein: CATSRDARVPYEQYF
D gene: TRBD2; clone size: .; V gene: TRBV10-3; J gene: TRBJ2-1; CDR3 DNA: TGTGCCATCAGGACGACTAGCGGGAGTTCCTACAATGAGCAGTTCTTC; CDR3 protein: CAIRTTSGSSYNEQFF
D gene: .; clone size: many; V gene: TRBV7-3; J gene: TRBJ2-5; CDR3 DNA: TGTGCCAGCAGCTCCCCGGTTGAGACCCAGTACTTC; CDR3 protein: CASSSPVETQYF
D gene: TRBD2; clone size: few; V gene: TRBV19; J gene: TRBJ2-7; CDR3 DNA: TGTGCCAGTAGTATCCAGCGGGAGGGTTACGAGCAGTACTTC; CDR3 protein: CASSIQREGYEQYF
D gene: TRBD1; clone size: few; V gene: TRBV29-1; J gene: TRBJ1-5; CDR3 DNA: TGCAGCGTTGTGGAGGGGGCAGGGAATCAGCCCCAGCATTTT; CDR3 protein: CSVVEGAGNQPQHF
D gene: .; clone size: many; V gene: TRBV2; J gene: TRBJ1-2; CDR3 DNA: TGTGCCAGCAGAGACAGGAGTGGGGGTTTGAGCTATGGCTACACCTTC; CDR3 protein: CASRDRSGGLSYGYTF
D gene: .; clone size: many; V gene: TRBV13; J gene: TRBJ2-2; CDR3 DNA: TGTGCCAGCAGCTTAGGGGGTAGTGTCGGGGAGCTGTTTTTT; CDR3 protein: CASSLGGSVGELFF
D gene: .; clone size: many; V gene: TRBV11-2; J gene: TRBJ1-1; CDR3 DNA: TGTGCCAGCAGCTTAGTAAGTAGGCCTGAAGCTTTCTTT; CDR3 protein: CASSLVSRPEAFF
D gene: .; clone size: many; V gene: TRBV28; J gene: TRBJ2-7; CDR3 DNA: TGTGCCAGCAGACAGGGTAGCCTTTCCTACGAGCAGTACTTC; CDR3 protein: CASRQGSLSYEQYF
D gene: TRBD1; clone size: many; V gene: TRBV20-1; J gene: TRBJ2-7; CDR3 DNA: TGCAGTGCTATTCCTCGGGACAGGGGGTTTTCCGAGCAGTACTTC; CDR3 protein: CSAIPRDRGFSEQYF
D gene: .; clone size: .; V gene: TRBV27; J gene: TRBJ2-3; CDR3 DNA: TGTGCCAGCAGTTTATCGTCGCGGACTTCTAGCACAGATACGCAGTATTTT; CDR3 protein: CASSLSSRTSSTDTQYF
D gene: .; clone size: many; V gene: TRBV11-2; J gene: TRBJ2-7; CDR3 DNA: TGTGCCAGCAGCTTAGATCGCAGGGTTGGGGAGCAGTACTTC; CDR3 protein: CASSLDRRVGEQYF
D gene: .; clone size: .; V gene: TRBV19; J gene: TRBJ1-1; CDR3 DNA: TGTGCCAGTAGTACCCACCTGACAGATAGTTCCACGTCGAACACTGAAGCTTTCTTT; CDR3 protein: CASSTHLTDSSTSNTEAFF
D gene: TRBD2; clone size: many; V gene: TRBV20-1; J gene: TRBJ2-5; CDR3 DNA: TGCAGTGCAACGGGGGGGCGGATCCTTGAGACCCAGTACTTC; CDR3 protein: CSATGGRILETQYF
D gene: .; clone size: once; V gene: TRBV18; J gene: TRBJ2-2; CDR3 DNA: TGTGCCAGCTCACCGGTAGGGGAGCTGAACACCGGGGAGCTGTTTTTT; CDR3 protein: CASSPVGELNTGELFF
D gene: .; clone size: few; V gene: TRBV7-9; J gene: TRBJ2-6; CDR3 DNA: TGTGCCAGCAGCCGATGGGGTGTCTCTGGGGCCAACGTCCTGACTTTC; CDR3 protein: CASSRWGVSGANVLTF
D gene: TRBD1; clone size: many; V gene: TRBV18; J gene: TRBJ1-1; CDR3 DNA: TGTGCCAGCTCGGAAAGGACAGGGTTTGCTTTCTTT; CDR3 protein: CASSERTGFAFF
D gene: .; clone size: many; V gene: TRBV18; J gene: TRBJ1-1; CDR3 DNA: TGTGCCAGCTCACGGGACGTGGTCACTGAAGCTTTCTTT; CDR3 protein: CASSRDVVTEAFF
D gene: .; clone size: few; V gene: TRBV6-1; J gene: TRBJ1-5; CDR3 DNA: TGTGCCAGCAAGTACCGACCGCTAGGTATAAGCAATCAGCCCCAGCATTTT; CDR3 protein: CASKYRPLGISNQPQHF
D gene: .; clone size: many; V gene: TRBV18; J gene: TRBJ2-1; CDR3 DNA: TGTGCCAGCTCACCAGCGGGCCCGTTGGGGGGCGAGCAGTTCTTC; CDR3 protein: CASSPAGPLGGEQFF